The present TCR beta chain was sequenced within a study of T cell changes during pregnancy in multiple sclerosis. Libraries were prepared by immunoSEQ multiplex PCR; TCRdb keeps only in-frame clonotypes and omits some of them. The data hold around 35,000 clones, with about nine tenths observed a single time. V gave up 4 bases and J gave up 1 base, with 8 bases separating them. Germline V gives CDR1 MNHEY, CDR2 SMNVEV (reference sequence). This CDR3 spans 14 amino acids. The sample in question was CD8+ T cells from peripheral blood mononuclear cells, obtained in the first trimester of pregnancy. The rearrangement joins TRBV27 to TRBJ2-1, with D tentatively TRBD2 (5 bases). The clonotype comes from a female donor with multiple sclerosis, enrolled in a pregnancy study. This CDR3 reads CASSYGLSYNEQFF. CDR3 nucleotides: TGTGCCAGCAGTTACGGACTGTCCTACAATGAGCAGTTCTTC.